This TCR beta chain was recorded in a study of T cell repertoires in cytomegalovirus infection. MiXCR, applied by TCRdb to the reads, yields one record per CDR3 protein. The sample has around 530,000 distinct CDR3 sequences; about 26% are singletons. CDR3 length: 14 amino acids. The V end was cut by 6 bases, the J end by 7 bases, with 16 bases between. CDR1 and CDR2 from the germline V gene are MNHEY and SVGEGT. The clonotype comes from a human donor in good health (CMV status not recorded). Some clones in this sample may be carry-over from other donors' samples. This chain links TRBV6-2 or TRBV6-3 with TRBJ1-5; tentative D call: TRBD1 (6 bases). Source material: PBMCs. The CDR3: CASRPSDSGQPQHF. The CDR3 DNA is TGTGCCAGCAGACCCTCGGACAGTGGACAGCCCCAGCATTTT.